This passage covers 11 T cell receptor beta chains from one sample sequenced in a study of blood T cell repertoires in COVID-19. The data were produced by immunoSEQ multiplex PCR, yet TCRdb's version contains in-frame clones alone and is incomplete. The sample lists about 200,000 clones, roughly 86% occurring once. The specimen sequenced was PBMCs or T cells enriched from blood (not recorded which). These receptors originate from a man in his forties or fifties with acute COVID-19.

V and J are TRBV19 and TRBJ1-1; D is unresolved. This CDR3 comprises 12 residues. Germline V lookup: CDR1 LNHDA, CDR2 SQIVND (reference sequence). V lost 7 bases, J lost 6 bases, and 12 bases lay in between. CDR3 sequence: CASTQEGAEAFF. The CDR3 DNA is TGTGCCAGTACTCAGGAGGGAGCTGAAGCTTTCTTT. The complete variable domain, with remaining parts taken from reference TRBV19 and TRBJ1-1, reads DGGITQSPKYLFRKEGQNVTLSCEQNLNHDAMYWYRQDPGQGLRLIYYSQIVNDFQKGDIAEGYSVSREKKESFPLTVTSAQKNPTAFYLCASTQEGAEAFFGQGTRLTVV.

The CDR3: CASSPLSFPNQPQHF. The CDR3 region has the DNA TGTGCCAGCAGCCCACTCTCCTTTCCCAATCAGCCCCAGCATTTT. This chain connects TRBV3-1 (or the pseudogene TRBV3-2) to TRBJ1-5, with no clear D. The germline V gene encodes CDR1 LGHDT and CDR2 YNNKEL (reference sequence). This CDR3 contains 15 residues. V was clipped by 4 bases and J by 3 bases, with 13 bases between them.

The chain couples TRBV7-9 to TRBJ2-4; possibly TRBD1 for D (6 bases). V shed 4 bases and J shed 0 bases, with 19 bases lying between them. The CDR3 has 18 residues. Germline loops: CDR1 SEHNR, CDR2 FQNEAQ (reference sequence). This CDR3 reads CASSSGTPKYQAKNIQYF. In DNA form, the CDR3 reads TGTGCCAGCAGCTCGGGGACACCGAAATACCAAGCCAAAAACATTCAGTACTTC.

The chain is built from TRBV6-5 and TRBJ1-6; 9 bases agree with TRBD1. The CDR3 spans 15 residues. Germline V CDR1 and CDR2: MNHEY, SVGAGI. V shed 6 bases, J shed 12 bases, and the junction held 12 bases outside the gene matches. For the CDR3, the DNA is TGTGCCAGCAGCGGTCAGCGGACAGGGGTTATACCCCTCCACTTT. It codes for CASSGQRTGVIPLHF.

The rearrangement uses TRBV9 and TRBJ2-6, with a weak D call TRBD2 (5 bases). In germline, CDR1 is SGDLS, CDR2 YYNGEE. V lost 4 bases, J lost 1 base, and 9 bases lay in between. The CDR3 consists of 15 residues. The CDR3 DNA reads TGTGCCAGCAGCCCCCCGGGGTCTGGGGCCAACGTCCTGACTTTC. This encodes CASSPPGSGANVLTF.

This sequence joins TRBV1 and TRBJ2-3; TRBD2 is taken as the D call from the table, unchecked against the DNA. TRBV1 constitutes a pseudogene. The CDR3 covers 13 residues. The DNA of the CDR3 is TGCACTGCCCTATTTGCCTCTTTCGATACGCAGTATTTT. It is translated as CTALFASFDTQYF.

V is TRBV25-1 and J is TRBJ2-5; tentative D call: TRBD2 (6 bases). Germline-derived CDR1 and CDR2 are MGHDK and SYGVNS. Trimming cost V 3 bases and J 1 base, with 9 bases left between them. The CDR3 totals 14 residues. CDR3 DNA sequence: TGTGCCAGCAGTGAGGCGGGGACCCAAGAGACCCAGTACTTC. Protein sequence: CASSEAGTQETQYF.

This clone has just a few counts. This chain uses TRBV28 with TRBJ1-5, with TRBD1 identical over 8 bases. The V gene end was trimmed by 8 bases and the J gene end by 4 bases; junction bases not matched to a gene: 7. The CDR3 is 14 amino acids. Germline V lookup: CDR1 MDHEN, CDR2 SYDVKM. The CDR3 loop reads CASDGTGGNQPQHF. The CDR3 DNA reads TGTGCCAGCGACGGGACAGGTGGTAATCAGCCCCAGCATTTT.

The V gene is TRBV24-1, the J gene TRBJ1-2, with TRBD1 matching over 8 bases. Germline CDR1 KGHDR, CDR2 SFDVKD. V was pared by 4 bases and J by 1 base, with 4 bases of the junction left unmatched. The CDR3 is 15 amino acids. CDR3 sequence (DNA): TGTGCCACCAGTGAGGGGACAGGACTTAACTATGGCTACACCTTC. It specifies CATSEGTGLNYGYTF.

The chain couples TRBV6-5 to TRBJ2-7; TRBD2 aligns across 14 bases. CDR1 MNHEY and CDR2 SVGAGI come from the germline V gene. The trim removed 6 bases at V and 6 bases at J, leaving 4 bases unmatched. There are 14 residues in the CDR3. Here the CDR3 reads CASRGLAGDGEQYF. CDR3 nucleotides: TGTGCCAGCAGGGGACTAGCGGGAGACGGCGAGCAGTACTTC.

This clone was seen repeatedly, ten times or more. The rearrangement joins TRBV28 to TRBJ2-5; 7 bases map to TRBD1. The V segment lost 6 bases and the J segment 5 bases; nucleotides outside the gene matches: 6. CDR3 size: 13 residues. Germline assignment: CDR1 MDHEN and CDR2 SYDVKM. The CDR3 DNA follows: TGTGCCAGCAGATTGGACAGGAGGGAGACCCAGTACTTC. It yields the protein CASRLDRRETQYF.